The clone carrying this T cell receptor beta chain showed up just a few times. This record comes from a study of blood T cells in healthy people across ages. The CDR3 spans 15 residues. Trimming took 2 bases from V and 0 from J, leaving 11 bases between them. A second PCR of 7 to 11 cycles used a sample-barcoded 5' primer and a J-beta primer mix. TCRdb recomputed calls from the 5' RACE reads with MiXCR, one row per CDR3 protein. The sample holds hundreds of thousands of distinct CDR3 sequences, over 20% seen once. The chain is built from TRBV12-3 or TRBV12-4 and TRBJ2-7, with a weak D call TRBD1 (6 bases). The clonotype was recovered from a man aged 65-85 years in good health. The sequenced sample was blood. CDR3 protein: CASSLRQASSYEQYF. Here the CDR3 DNA reads TGTGCCAGCAGTTTACGACAGGCTAGCTCCTACGAGCAGTACTTC.